The 17 T cell receptor beta chains in this list originate from one sample, sequenced in a study of shared clonotypes between healthy human individuals. In the naive CD8 group, cells lacked CD45RO and were positively selected for CCR7, so terminally differentiated effector memory CD45RA+ cells were left out. Repertoires were generated with immunoSEQ multiplex PCR, while TCRdb's copy carries only in-frame clones and drops some. The sample contains 760,000 or so clones, 95% to 97% of which appear only once. Source material: naive CD8+ T cells sorted from blood. The origin of the receptors is a man aged 25 to 40 in good health.

CDR3 residues: CASSPQSSTWREQFF. The CDR3 coding sequence is TGTGCCAGCAGTCCCCAATCCTCGACGTGGAGGGAGCAGTTCTTC. The V and J genes are TRBV27 and TRBJ2-1, with a tentative D call TRBD2 (5 bases). Trimming took off 5 bases at V and 10 bases at J, with 21 bases between the two ends. CDR1 is MNHEY and CDR2 is SMNVEV in the germline V gene (reference sequence). The CDR3 has 15 residues.

This chain connects TRBV7-6 to TRBJ2-7; D not certain. This CDR3 contains 15 residues. Germline CDR1 reads SGHVS; CDR2 reads FNYEAQ. V gave up 4 bases and J gave up 4 bases, with 17 bases separating them. The CDR3 nucleotides are TGTGCCAGCAGCTCGAATATCGGGTGGGTTTACGAGCAGTACTTC. It codes for CASSSNIGWVYEQYF.

This clone was observed once. This chain links TRBV11-2 with TRBJ1-5; tentatively, D is TRBD1 (5 bases). V dropped 1 base and J dropped 9 bases, with 13 bases sitting between them. This CDR3 region has 14 residues. Germline V CDR1 and CDR2: SGHAT, FQNNGV. The CDR3 region has the DNA TGTGCCAGCAGCTTAGGTCCATGGACACGGCCCCAGCATTTT. Translating it yields CASSLGPWTRPQHF.

The CDR3 spells CASSQDEGVAEAFF. CDR3 DNA sequence: TGCGCCAGCAGCCAAGATGAAGGTGTCGCTGAAGCTTTCTTT. The chain couples TRBV4-1 to TRBJ1-1; the D is unclear. The CDR3 has 14 amino acids. Trimming cost V 0 bases and J 6 bases, with 11 bases left between them. The germline gives CDR1 MGHRA, CDR2 YSYEKL.

The V and J genes are TRBV7-3 and TRBJ2-1; D is ambiguous. Germline V gene lookup returns CDR1 SGHTA and CDR2 FQGTGA. V shed 2 bases and J shed 7 bases, with 15 bases lying between them. The CDR3 runs to 15 residues. CDR3 amino acids: CASSLVSQVGNEQFF. As DNA, the CDR3 is TGTGCCAGCAGCTTAGTTAGCCAAGTTGGTAATGAGCAGTTCTTC. The complete variable domain, with remaining parts taken from reference TRBV7-3 and TRBJ2-1, reads GAGVSQTPSNKVTEKGKYVELRCDPISGHTALYWYRQSLGQGPEFLIYFQGTGAADDSGLPNDRFFAVRPEGSVSTLKIQRTERGDSAVYLCASSLVSQVGNEQFFGPGTRLTVL.

In this sample, this clone turned up a few times. The genes are TRBV27 and TRBJ2-7; D ambiguous. Trimming took off 5 bases at V and 3 bases at J, with 11 bases between the two ends. Per the germline V gene, CDR1 is MNHEY and CDR2 is SMNVEV (reference sequence). The CDR3 contains 13 residues. CDR3 sequence: CASSPLPLYEQYF. CDR3 nucleotides: TGTGCCAGCAGTCCCCTTCCTCTCTACGAGCAGTACTTC.

Only one count was recorded for this clone. The J gene is TRBJ2-7, the V gene TRBV9, with TRBD2 matching over 9 bases. Trimming at V came to 3 bases and at J to 3 bases, leaving 7 bases not matched to a gene. The CDR3 is 15 residues long. Germline values: CDR1 SGDLS, CDR2 YYNGEE. DNA of the CDR3: TGTGCCAGCAGCGAGGTAGCGGGAGAGGGCTACGAGCAGTACTTC. Its translation: CASSEVAGEGYEQYF.

The rearrangement links TRBV2 to TRBJ2-1, with TRBD2 matching 7 bases. There are 16 residues in the CDR3. Germline values: CDR1 SNHLY, CDR2 FYNNEI. J was trimmed by 6 bases and V by 3 bases; bases with no gene match: 11. CDR3 residues: CASSDPLGLVINEQFF. The CDR3 bases are TGTGCCAGCAGTGACCCACTTGGACTAGTGATCAATGAGCAGTTCTTC.

The J gene is TRBJ1-5, the V gene TRBV27; D may be TRBD1 (6 bases). The CDR3 spans 15 residues. V was shortened by 5 bases and J by 0 bases, with 11 bases between the two germline ends. The germline CDR1 and CDR2 sequences are MNHEY and SMNVEV (reference sequence). The CDR3 sequence: CASSLTGISNQPQHF. The CDR3 DNA follows: TGTGCCAGCAGTCTCACAGGGATTAGCAATCAGCCCCAGCATTTT.

This clone showed up just once. The chain couples TRBV19 to TRBJ2-7; tentative D call: TRBD1 (6 bases). Trimming shortened V by 5 bases and J by 3 bases, and 17 bases separated the two germline ends. The germline V gene has CDR1 LNHDA and CDR2 SQIVND (reference sequence). The CDR3 runs to 15 residues. The CDR3 DNA is TGTGCCAGTAGTCCGTTCCACGGGACAATCTACGAGCAGTACTTC. This gives the protein CASSPFHGTIYEQYF.

A single count supports this clone. The chain couples TRBV29-1 to TRBJ2-3; 7 bases fit TRBD2. The CDR3 has 14 amino acids. The germline V gene encodes CDR1 SQVTM and CDR2 ANQGSEA. J gave up 0 bases and V 4 bases, and 4 bases lay outside the gene matches. The CDR3 loop reads CSVGISGSTDTQYF. The CDR3 DNA reads as TGCAGCGTTGGGATTAGCGGGAGCACAGATACGCAGTATTTT.

The chain employs TRBV5-4 and TRBJ2-1; possibly TRBD1 for D (5 bases). This CDR3 comprises 15 residues. The germline gives CDR1 SGHNT, CDR2 YYREEE (reference sequence). Trimming pared 1 base from V and 0 bases from J, leaving 8 bases between. Written as DNA, the CDR3 is TGTGCCAGCAGCTTGACAGGCTACTCCTACAATGAGCAGTTCTTC. This codes for CASSLTGYSYNEQFF.

This clone has more than one count but fewer than ten. This sequence joins TRBV7-9 and TRBJ1-5; possible D gene TRBD1, 5 bases. The CDR3 covers 14 residues. Looked up from germline, CDR1 is SEHNR and CDR2 is FQNEAQ (reference sequence). Trimming stripped 5 bases from V and 1 base from J, with 9 bases between. CDR3: CASSPRDSNQPQHF. The CDR3, as DNA: TGTGCCAGCAGCCCCCGGGACAGCAATCAGCCCCAGCATTTT.

The V and J genes are TRBV10-1 and TRBJ2-1; the match to TRBD2 covers 7 bases. Germline V gene lookup returns CDR1 WNHNN and CDR2 SYGVQD (reference sequence). This CDR3 spans 14 amino acids. V gave up 6 bases and J gave up 0 bases; unmatched junction bases: 2. CDR3 residues: CASSGGSSYNEQFF. Written as DNA, the CDR3 is TGCGCCAGCAGCGGCGGGAGCTCCTACAATGAGCAGTTCTTC.

The chain employs TRBV10-3 and TRBJ1-2; tentative D call: TRBD1 (5 bases). CDR1 and CDR2 from the germline V gene are ENHRY and SYGVKD. The CDR3 length is 19 residues. V was trimmed by 1 base and J by 3 bases, leaving 24 bases between them. In DNA, the CDR3 is TGTGCCATCAGTGAGTTCTCGGGACTCCTAAATACATCCTACTATGGCTACACCTTC. Amino acid sequence: CAISEFSGLLNTSYYGYTF.

The rearrangement uses TRBV5-1 and TRBJ1-2; the D is unclear. The CDR3 runs to 16 residues. V was shortened by 1 base and J by 0 bases, with 13 bases between the two germline ends. Germline V gene data show CDR1 as SGHRS and CDR2 as YFSETQ. CDR3 sequence: CASSLPPGDTNYGYTF. The CDR3 nucleotides are TGCGCCAGCAGCTTGCCGCCAGGCGATACTAACTATGGCTACACCTTC.

The chain recombines TRBV7-2 with TRBJ1-2; no clear D. Germline values: CDR1 SGHTA, CDR2 FQGNSA. Between the trimmed V and J ends, which lost 4 bases and 7 bases, there was a span of 16 bases. There are 14 residues in the CDR3. The chain's CDR3 is CASSSPGYSTGYTF. The CDR3 coding sequence is TGTGCCAGCAGCTCGCCCGGCTATTCCACTGGCTACACCTTC. Together with reference TRBV7-2 and TRBJ1-2, the CDR3 gives the full variable domain: GAGVSQSPSNKVTEKGKDVELRCDPISGHTALYWYRQSLGQGLEFLIYFQGNSAPDKSGLPSDRFSAERTGGSVSTLTIQRTQQEDSAVYLCASSSPGYSTGYTFGSGTRLTVV.